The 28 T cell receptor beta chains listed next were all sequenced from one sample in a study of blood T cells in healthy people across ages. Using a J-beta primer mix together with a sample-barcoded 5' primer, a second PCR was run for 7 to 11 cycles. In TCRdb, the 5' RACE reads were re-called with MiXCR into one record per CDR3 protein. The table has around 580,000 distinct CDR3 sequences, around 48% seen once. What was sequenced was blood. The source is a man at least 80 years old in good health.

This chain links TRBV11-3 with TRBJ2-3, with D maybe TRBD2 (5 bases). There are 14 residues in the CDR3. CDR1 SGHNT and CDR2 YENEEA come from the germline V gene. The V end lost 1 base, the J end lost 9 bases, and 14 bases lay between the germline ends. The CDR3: CASSLGEYGGTQYF. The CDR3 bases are TGTGCCAGCAGCTTAGGGGAGTATGGCGGGACGCAGTATTTT.

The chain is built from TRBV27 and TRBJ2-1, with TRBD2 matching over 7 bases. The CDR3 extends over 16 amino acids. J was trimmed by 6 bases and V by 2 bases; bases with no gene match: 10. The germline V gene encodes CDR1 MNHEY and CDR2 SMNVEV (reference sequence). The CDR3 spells CASSLGRGVSSNEQFF. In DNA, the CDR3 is TGTGCCAGCAGTTTAGGTCGGGGGGTATCTTCCAATGAGCAGTTCTTC.

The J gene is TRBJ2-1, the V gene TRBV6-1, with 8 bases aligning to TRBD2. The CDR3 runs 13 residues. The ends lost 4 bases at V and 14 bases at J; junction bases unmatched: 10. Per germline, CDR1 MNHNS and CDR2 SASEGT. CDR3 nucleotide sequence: TGTGCCAGCAGTGGGGTAGACGGGACTAGTAAGTTCTTC. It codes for CASSGVDGTSKFF.

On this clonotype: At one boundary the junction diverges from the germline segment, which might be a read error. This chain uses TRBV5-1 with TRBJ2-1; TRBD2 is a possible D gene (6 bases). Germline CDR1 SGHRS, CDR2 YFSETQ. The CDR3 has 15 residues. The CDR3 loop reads CASSLATSSYNEQFF. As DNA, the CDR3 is TGTGCCAGCAGCCTAGCGACGAGCTCCTACAATGAGCAGTTCTTC.

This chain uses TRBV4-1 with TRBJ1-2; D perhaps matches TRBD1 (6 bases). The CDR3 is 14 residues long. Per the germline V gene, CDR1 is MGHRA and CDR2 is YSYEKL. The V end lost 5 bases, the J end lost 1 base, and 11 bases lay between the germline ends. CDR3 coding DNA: TGCGCCAGCAGCAGGGGGTCGGATAACTATGGCTACACCTTC. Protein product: CASSRGSDNYGYTF.

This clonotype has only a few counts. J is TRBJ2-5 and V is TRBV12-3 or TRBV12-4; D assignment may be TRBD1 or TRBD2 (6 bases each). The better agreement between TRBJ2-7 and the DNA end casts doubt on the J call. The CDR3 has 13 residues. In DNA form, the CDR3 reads TGTGCCAGCCGGCCCGGGGGCCCCTACGAGCAGTACTTC. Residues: CASRPGGPYEQYF.

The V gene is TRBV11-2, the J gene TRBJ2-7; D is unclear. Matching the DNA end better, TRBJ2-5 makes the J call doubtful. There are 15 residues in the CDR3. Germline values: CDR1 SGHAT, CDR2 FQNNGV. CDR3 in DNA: TGTGCCAGCAGCTTACGGCGACAAGGATCAGAGACCCAGTACTTC. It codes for CASSLRRQGSETQYF.

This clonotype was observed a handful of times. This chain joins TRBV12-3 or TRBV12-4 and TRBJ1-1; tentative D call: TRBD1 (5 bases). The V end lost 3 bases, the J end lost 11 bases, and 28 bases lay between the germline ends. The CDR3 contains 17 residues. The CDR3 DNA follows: TGTGCCAGCAGTTTTACAGCCCCCGCAGCACGCCTGGGGGACGCTTTCTTT. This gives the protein CASSFTAPAARLGDAFF.

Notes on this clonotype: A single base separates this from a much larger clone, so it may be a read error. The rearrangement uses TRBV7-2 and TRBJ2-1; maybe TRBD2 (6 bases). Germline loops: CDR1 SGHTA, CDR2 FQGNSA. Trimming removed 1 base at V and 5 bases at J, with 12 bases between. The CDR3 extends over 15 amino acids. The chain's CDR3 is CASSLEGRGNNEQFF. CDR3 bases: TGTGCCAGCAGCTTAGAGGGACGCGGGAACAATGAGCAGTTCTTC.

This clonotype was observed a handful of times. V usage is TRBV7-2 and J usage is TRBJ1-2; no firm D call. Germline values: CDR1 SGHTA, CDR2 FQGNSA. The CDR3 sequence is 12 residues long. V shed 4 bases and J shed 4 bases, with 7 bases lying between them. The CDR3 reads CASSSVSYGYTF. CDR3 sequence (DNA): TGTGCCAGCAGCTCGGTTTCCTATGGCTACACCTTC.

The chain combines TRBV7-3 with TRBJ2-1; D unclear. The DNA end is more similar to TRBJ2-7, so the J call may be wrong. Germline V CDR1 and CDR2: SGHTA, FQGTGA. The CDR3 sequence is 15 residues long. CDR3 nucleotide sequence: TGTGCCAGCAGCTTCGACATCAGCTCCTACAATGAGCAGTACTTC. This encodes CASSFDISSYNEQYF.

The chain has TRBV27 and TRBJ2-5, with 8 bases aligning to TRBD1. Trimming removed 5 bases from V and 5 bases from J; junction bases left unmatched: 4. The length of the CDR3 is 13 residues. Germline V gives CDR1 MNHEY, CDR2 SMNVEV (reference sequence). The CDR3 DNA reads TGTGCCAGCAGTGCCCGACAGGGGGAGACCCAGTACTTC. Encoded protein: CASSARQGETQYF.

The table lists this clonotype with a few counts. The CDR3 here is CASSPSGPTGTYEQYF. CDR3 coding DNA: TGTGCCAGCAGTCCTTCCGGGCCGACAGGGACCTACGAGCAGTACTTC. The chain employs TRBV12-3 or TRBV12-4 and TRBJ2-7, with 7 bases matching TRBD1. This CDR3 spans 16 amino acids. With V trimmed by 5 bases and J by 2 bases, 12 bases remained unmatched.

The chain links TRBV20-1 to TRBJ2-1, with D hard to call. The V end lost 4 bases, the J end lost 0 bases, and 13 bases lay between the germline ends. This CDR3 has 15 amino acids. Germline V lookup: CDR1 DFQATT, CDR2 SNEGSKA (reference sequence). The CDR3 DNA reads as TGCAGTGCTATTTCCCGAGTAGCCTCCTACAATGAGCAGTTCTTC. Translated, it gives CSAISRVASYNEQFF.

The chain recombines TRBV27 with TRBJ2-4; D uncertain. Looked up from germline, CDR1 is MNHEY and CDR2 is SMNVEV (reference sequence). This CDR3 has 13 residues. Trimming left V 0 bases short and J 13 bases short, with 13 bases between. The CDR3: CASSLSVRAEQYF. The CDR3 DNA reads TGTGCCAGCAGTTTATCCGTGCGAGCTGAGCAGTACTTC.

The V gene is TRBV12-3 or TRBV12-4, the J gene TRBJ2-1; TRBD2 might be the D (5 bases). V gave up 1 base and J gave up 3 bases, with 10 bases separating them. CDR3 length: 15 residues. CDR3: CASSLDQRSYNEQFF. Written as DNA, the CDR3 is TGTGCCAGCAGTTTAGATCAGCGGAGCTACAATGAGCAGTTCTTC.

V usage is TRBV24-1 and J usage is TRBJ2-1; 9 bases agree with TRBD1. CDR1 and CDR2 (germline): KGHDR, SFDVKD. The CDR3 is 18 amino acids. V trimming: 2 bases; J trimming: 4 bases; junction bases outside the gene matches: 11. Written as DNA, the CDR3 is TGTGCCACCAGTGATTCCGGCCCCGACAGGGGGTTGTACAATGAGCAGTTCTTC. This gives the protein CATSDSGPDRGLYNEQFF.

This chain's CDR3 is CASSLALEFTDTQYF. The CDR3, as DNA: TGTGCCAGCAGCTTAGCGCTGGAATTCACAGATACGCAGTATTTT. V gene TRBV7-2 combines with J gene TRBJ2-3, with D hard to call. CDR1 is SGHTA, CDR2 FQGNSA, per germline. The V and J ends lost 0 bases and 2 bases respectively, with 9 bases between them. This CDR3 region has 15 residues.

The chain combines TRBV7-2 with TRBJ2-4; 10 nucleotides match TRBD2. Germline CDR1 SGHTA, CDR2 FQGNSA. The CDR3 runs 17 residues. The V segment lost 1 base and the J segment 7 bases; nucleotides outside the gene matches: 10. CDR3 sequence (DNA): TGTGCCAGCAGCTTAGAGAGGAGCGGGGGGGCCGGGAACATTCAGTACTTC. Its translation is CASSLERSGGAGNIQYF.

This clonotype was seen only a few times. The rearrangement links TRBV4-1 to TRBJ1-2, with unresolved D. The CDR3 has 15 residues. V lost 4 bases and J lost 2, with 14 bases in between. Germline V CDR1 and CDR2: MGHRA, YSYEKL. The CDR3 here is CASSPTRLGNYGYTF. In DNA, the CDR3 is TGCGCCAGCAGCCCGACGCGTTTAGGGAACTATGGCTACACCTTC.

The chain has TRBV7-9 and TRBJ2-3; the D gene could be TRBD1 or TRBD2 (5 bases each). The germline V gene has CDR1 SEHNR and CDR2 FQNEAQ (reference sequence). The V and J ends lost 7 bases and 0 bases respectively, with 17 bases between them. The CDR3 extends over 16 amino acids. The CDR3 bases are TGTGCCAGCACCTCAACCGGGACCACTAGCACAGATACGCAGTATTTT. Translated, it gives CASTSTGTTSTDTQYF. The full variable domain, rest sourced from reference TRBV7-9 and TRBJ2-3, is DTGVSQNPRHKITKRGQNVTFRCDPISEHNRLYWYRQTLGQGPEFLTYFQNEAQLEKSRLLSDRFSAERPKGSFSTLEIQRTEQGDSAMYLCASTSTGTTSTDTQYFGPGTRLTVL.

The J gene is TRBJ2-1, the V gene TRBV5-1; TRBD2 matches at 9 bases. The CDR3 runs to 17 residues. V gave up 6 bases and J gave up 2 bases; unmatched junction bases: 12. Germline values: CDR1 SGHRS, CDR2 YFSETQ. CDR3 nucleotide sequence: TGCGCCAGCAACCAGGGTAATAGCGGGGGTACCTACAATGAGCAGTTCTTC. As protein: CASNQGNSGGTYNEQFF.

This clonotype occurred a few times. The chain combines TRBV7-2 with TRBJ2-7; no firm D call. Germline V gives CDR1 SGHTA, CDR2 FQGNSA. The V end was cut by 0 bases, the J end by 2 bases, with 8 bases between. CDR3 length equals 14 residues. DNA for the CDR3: TGTGCCAGCAGCTTAGCGTCCGGGCCCTACGAGCAGTACTTC. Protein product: CASSLASGPYEQYF.

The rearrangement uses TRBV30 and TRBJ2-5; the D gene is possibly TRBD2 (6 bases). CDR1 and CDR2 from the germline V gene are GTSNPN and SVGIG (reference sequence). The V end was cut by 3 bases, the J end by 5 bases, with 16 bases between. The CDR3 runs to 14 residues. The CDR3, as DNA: TGTGCCTGGAGCCTCGGGAGCCGGCGGGAGACCCAGTACTTC. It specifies CAWSLGSRRETQYF.

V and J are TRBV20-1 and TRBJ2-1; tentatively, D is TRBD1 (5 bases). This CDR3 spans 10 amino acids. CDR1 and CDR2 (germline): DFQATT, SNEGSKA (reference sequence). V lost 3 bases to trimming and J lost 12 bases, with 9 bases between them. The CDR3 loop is CSASRDGQFF. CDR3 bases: TGCAGTGCTAGCAGGGATGGGCAGTTCTTC.

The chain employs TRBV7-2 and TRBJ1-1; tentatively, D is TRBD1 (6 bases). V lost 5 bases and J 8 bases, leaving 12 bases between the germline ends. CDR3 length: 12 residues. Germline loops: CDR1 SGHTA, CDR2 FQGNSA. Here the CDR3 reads CASSLTGLEAFF. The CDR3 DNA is TGTGCCAGCAGCCTCACAGGGTTGGAAGCTTTCTTT. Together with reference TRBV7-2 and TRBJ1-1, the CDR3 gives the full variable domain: GAGVSQSPSNKVTEKGKDVELRCDPISGHTALYWYRQSLGQGLEFLIYFQGNSAPDKSGLPSDRFSAERTGGSVSTLTIQRTQQEDSAVYLCASSLTGLEAFFGQGTRLTVV.

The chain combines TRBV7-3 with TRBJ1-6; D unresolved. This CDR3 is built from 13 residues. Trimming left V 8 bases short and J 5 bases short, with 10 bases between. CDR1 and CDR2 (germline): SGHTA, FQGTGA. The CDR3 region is CASAGGNNSPLHF. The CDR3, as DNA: TGTGCCAGCGCCGGCGGAAATAATTCACCCCTCCACTTT.

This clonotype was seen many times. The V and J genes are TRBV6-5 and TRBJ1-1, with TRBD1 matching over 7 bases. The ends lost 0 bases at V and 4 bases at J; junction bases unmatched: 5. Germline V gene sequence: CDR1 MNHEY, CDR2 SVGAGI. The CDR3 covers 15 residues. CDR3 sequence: CASSYSRQGGTEAFF. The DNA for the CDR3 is TGTGCCAGCAGTTACTCGCGACAGGGAGGCACTGAAGCTTTCTTT.